What follows are 15 T cell receptor beta chains derived from one specimen sequenced in a study of shared clonotypes between healthy human individuals. TCRdb's table, derived via immunoSEQ multiplex PCR, lists solely in-frame clones and lacks some. Of hundreds of thousands of clones in the sample, roughly 98% are singletons; the top ten hold 0.3% to 0.35%. Naive-designated CD8 cells lacked CD45RO, were positively enriched for CCR7, and omitted terminally differentiated effector memory CD45RA+ cells. The material sequenced was naive CD8+ T cells sorted from blood. These receptors came from a man between 25 and 39 years old in good health.

The genes are TRBV10-3 and TRBJ1-3; D perhaps matches TRBD2 (6 bases). Gene TRBJ2-2 matches the end of the DNA better, so the J call may be wrong. The V gene's germline CDR1 is ENHRY and CDR2 SYGVKD. The CDR3 extends over 17 amino acids. CDR3 sequence: CAISEPPGVADTGELFF. CDR3 in DNA: TGTGCCATCAGTGAGCCCCCGGGGGTAGCGGACACCGGGGAGCTGTTTTTT.

This chain links TRBV15 with TRBJ1-2; D ambiguous. Germline CDR1 and CDR2: LNHNV and YYDKDF (reference sequence). The CDR3 runs 15 residues. V was pared by 1 base and J by 0 bases, with 9 bases between. CDR3 nucleotides: TGTGCCACCAGCAGAGGACCCGACCCTAACTATGGCTACACCTTC. Its translation is CATSRGPDPNYGYTF.

The rearrangement uses TRBV5-1 and TRBJ2-1; perhaps TRBD2 as D (6 bases). The CDR3 length is 15 residues. Germline V gives CDR1 SGHRS, CDR2 YFSETQ. Trimming stripped 3 bases from V and 6 bases from J, with 16 bases between. For the CDR3, the DNA is TGCGCCAGCAGCTACCGGTCGGTGACTAGCAATGAGCAGTTCTTC. The encoded protein is CASSYRSVTSNEQFF.

In its sample, this clone was seen once. This chain links TRBV7-2 with TRBJ2-3; D not certain. Germline V gene lookup returns CDR1 SGHTA and CDR2 FQGNSA. The ends were cut back, 4 bases at V and 4 bases at J, with 12 bases in the middle. The CDR3 covers 14 residues. The CDR3 nucleotides are TGTGCCAGCAGCTATGCCCTGGTCCCAGATACGCAGTATTTT. This sequence encodes CASSYALVPDTQYF.

Turning to this clone: This sample includes further DNA sequences coding for the same CDR3. The genes are TRBV11-2 and TRBJ2-7, with unresolved D. The CDR3 length is 11 residues. V lost 2 bases to trimming and J lost 5 bases, with 4 bases between them. Germline V lookup: CDR1 SGHAT, CDR2 FQNNGV. The CDR3 spells CASSLLNEQYF. The CDR3 nucleotides read TGTGCCAGCAGCTTATTGAACGAGCAGTACTTC.

The chain recombines TRBV9 with TRBJ1-2, with D possibly TRBD1 on 6 matching bases. Germline V gene data show CDR1 as SGDLS and CDR2 as YYNGEE. There are 15 residues in the CDR3. With 4 bases removed from V and 8 bases from J, the gap between germline ends came to 21 bases. CDR3: CASSPRGGALSGYTF. The CDR3 coding sequence is TGTGCCAGCAGCCCACGAGGGGGGGCTCTCTCCGGCTACACCTTC.

Worth noting for this clone: Sequence at one end of the junction differs from germline and may be a read error. Other DNA sequences of this sample code for an identical CDR3. This chain links TRBV18 with TRBJ2-6, with D possibly TRBD2 on 5 matching bases. This CDR3 contains 16 residues. CDR1 and CDR2 from the germline V gene are KGHSH and LQKENI. The CDR3 reads CASSPQDFSGANVLTF. The CDR3 coding sequence is TGCGCCAGCTCACCGCAGGACTTCTCTGGGGCCAACGTCCTGACTTTC.

The rearrangement links TRBV7-2 to TRBJ2-7; 8 nucleotides line up with TRBD2. The CDR3 loop spans 19 amino acids. The V gene end was trimmed by 3 bases and the J gene end by 2 bases; junction bases not matched to a gene: 18. Germline CDR1 SGHTA, CDR2 FQGNSA. CDR3 DNA sequence: TGTGCCAGCAGCTTCCGTGGAGCGGGAGTTGGCCCCGCCACCTACGAGCAGTACTTC. Amino acids: CASSFRGAGVGPATYEQYF.

This clone came up once. This chain links TRBV4-3 with TRBJ2-7; possible D gene TRBD1, 6 bases. This CDR3 spans 15 amino acids. Per the germline V gene, CDR1 is LGHNA and CDR2 is YSLEER. Trimming left V 0 bases short and J 2 bases short, with 11 bases between. CDR3 loop: CASSQEAQGPYEQYF. Written as DNA, the CDR3 is TGCGCCAGCAGCCAAGAGGCGCAGGGGCCCTACGAGCAGTACTTC.

The rearrangement joins TRBV28 to TRBJ2-2, with no clear D. Trimming took off 5 bases at V and 7 bases at J, with 8 bases between the two ends. The CDR3 sequence is 12 residues long. Per germline, CDR1 MDHEN and CDR2 SYDVKM. CDR3 DNA: TGTGCCAGCAGTCCCGATCTCGGGGAGCTGTTTTTT. Translation gives CASSPDLGELFF.

CDR3 region: CASSEDHVSEAFF. The CDR3 nucleotides read TGTGCCAGCAGTGAAGACCATGTGTCTGAAGCTTTCTTT. The genes are TRBV6-1 and TRBJ1-1; D remains unclear. The CDR3 totals 13 residues. Trimming took off 1 base at V and 6 bases at J, with 9 bases between the two ends. Germline assignment: CDR1 MNHNS and CDR2 SASEGT.

CDR3 residues: CASSQSRQPNQPQHF. In DNA, the CDR3 is TGTGCCAGCAGCCAATCCCGACAGCCTAATCAGCCCCAGCATTTT. The chain is built from TRBV16 and TRBJ1-5, with D maybe TRBD1 (5 bases). The germline gives CDR1 KGHSY, CDR2 FQNENV. The CDR3 runs to 15 residues. Trimming pared 0 bases from V and 4 bases from J, leaving 10 bases between.

The rearrangement uses TRBV7-9 and TRBJ2-1, with TRBD2 matching over 14 bases. The trim removed 7 bases at V and 1 base at J, leaving 6 bases unmatched. CDR3 length equals 17 residues. Looked up from germline, CDR1 is SEHNR and CDR2 is FQNEAQ (reference sequence). The CDR3 DNA sequence: TGTGCCAGCATGACTAGCGGGAGGGCAAGGTCCTACAATGAGCAGTTCTTC. It translates to CASMTSGRARSYNEQFF.

This clone has just one count. The chain joins TRBV28 to TRBJ2-2; D tentatively fits TRBD1 or TRBD2 (5 bases each). This CDR3 spans 15 amino acids. Trimming cost V 7 bases and J 0 bases, with 12 bases left between them. Germline CDR1 reads MDHEN; CDR2 reads SYDVKM. The DNA of the CDR3 is TGTGCCAGCAAATGGGGACCCACGAACACCGGGGAGCTGTTTTTT. It encodes CASKWGPTNTGELFF. Full variable domain (remainder filled in from reference TRBV28 and TRBJ2-2): DVKVTQSSRYLVKRTGEKVFLECVQDMDHENMFWYRQDPGLGLRLIYFSYDVKMKEKGDIPEGYSVSREKKERFSLILESASTNQTSMYLCASKWGPTNTGELFFGEGSRLTVL.

This rearrangement joins TRBV18 to TRBJ2-5; 12 bases align to TRBD1. The V segment lost 3 bases and the J segment 5 bases; nucleotides outside the gene matches: 1. This CDR3 is 14 amino acids long. CDR1 is KGHSH and CDR2 is LQKENI in the germline V gene. CDR3 residues: CASSPGTGGETQYF. CDR3 sequence (DNA): TGTGCCAGCTCACCCGGGACAGGGGGCGAGACCCAGTACTTC.